The source of this T cell receptor (delta chain) is a study of gamma-delta chains in newborns, infants, children. In the case of this clone: The protein TCRdb lists belongs to a much larger clone and differs from this DNA's translation at residue 8, which points to a read error; the protein shown is made from the DNA.

Germline-derived CDR1 and CDR2 are GEAIGNYY and EKD. The CDR3 has 16 amino acids. The V and J ends lost 5 bases and 2 bases respectively, with 20 bases between them. TCRdb reran clone calling via CATT on the reads. The data hold about 6,900 delta-chain clones, with 2.1% observed a single time. This receptor was identified in a child who was a newborn, infant or young child, either healthy, febrile or measles-vaccinated (not recorded which). The sequencing input was blood. V and J are TRDV2 and TRDJ1; TRDD3 is a possible D gene (7 bases). The CDR3 sequence is CACVLLGYKETDKLIF. In DNA form, the CDR3 reads TGTGCCTGTGTCCTACTGGGGTATAAGGAGACCGATAAACTCATCTTT.